The 28 T cell receptor beta chains below all came from one sample that was sequenced in a study of T cells in Graves' hyperthyroidism and ophthalmopathy. Amplification of TCR beta CDR3 regions used RNA as the template. HTBI primers were the set used in a first-round RT-PCR of the TCR CDR3. TCRdb itself ran the multiplex PCR reads through MiXCR, one entry per CDR3 protein. The table has a few hundred thousand distinct CDR3 sequences, around a quarter seen once. The sequencing sample was made of blood. These receptors were collected from a man aged 50 to 59 with Graves' hyperthyroidism.

The V gene is TRBV6-9, the J gene TRBJ1-4; possible D gene TRBD1, 6 bases. Germline loops: CDR1 MNHGY, CDR2 SVAAGI. Trimming took 4 bases from V and 3 from J, leaving 12 bases between them. The CDR3 extends over 15 amino acids. The CDR3: CASSFLGAANEKLFF. The CDR3 nucleotides are TGTGCCAGCAGTTTTTTGGGGGCCGCTAATGAAAAACTGTTTTTT.

This clonotype turned up a few times. V usage is TRBV18 and J usage is TRBJ1-3; 9 positions agree with TRBD1. The germline V gene has CDR1 KGHSH and CDR2 LQKENI. The CDR3 loop spans 15 amino acids. The V gene end was trimmed by 3 bases and the J gene end by 2 bases; junction bases not matched to a gene: 2. This CDR3 reads CASSPDRGPGNTIYF. CDR3 coding DNA: TGTGCCAGCTCACCGGACAGGGGCCCTGGAAACACCATATATTTT. The entire variable domain, with the rest obtained from reference TRBV18 and TRBJ1-3, is as follows: NAGVMQNPRHLVRRRGQEARLRCSPMKGHSHVYWYRQLPEEGLKFMVYLQKENIIDESGMPKERFSAEFPKEGPSILRIQQVVRGDSAAYFCASSPDRGPGNTIYFGEGSWLTVV.

This clonotype has ten or more counts. This chain links TRBV28 with TRBJ1-2, with 8 positions matching TRBD1. CDR1 is MDHEN and CDR2 is SYDVKM in the germline V gene. V was clipped by 3 bases and J by 1 base; unmatched bases: 4. The CDR3 is 15 residues long. The CDR3 sequence is CASSFLDRVNYGYTF. The CDR3 region has the DNA TGTGCCAGCAGTTTTCTGGACAGGGTTAACTATGGCTACACCTTC.

J is TRBJ2-5 and V is TRBV10-1; unclear D gene. CDR3 length: 12 residues. CDR1 is WNHNN and CDR2 is SYGVQD in the germline V gene (reference sequence). Between the trimmed V and J ends, which lost 3 bases and 5 bases, there was a span of 7 bases. CDR3 DNA sequence: TGCGCCAGCAGTGACGGGTCGGAGACCCAGTACTTC. It encodes CASSDGSETQYF.

The rearrangement joins TRBV12-3 or TRBV12-4 to TRBJ2-5, with D possibly being TRBD1 (7 bases). V was clipped by 5 bases and J by 5 bases, with 12 bases between them. The CDR3 extends over 13 amino acids. The CDR3 DNA follows: TGTGCCAGCAGTAGATCAGGGGGGGAGACCCAGTACTTC. It translates to CASSRSGGETQYF.

This clonotype was seen only a few times. The rearrangement joins TRBV6-1 to TRBJ2-7; tentatively, D is TRBD2 (6 bases). The CDR3 sequence is 15 residues long. Germline CDR1 MNHNS, CDR2 SASEGT. The V end lost 5 bases, the J end lost 1 base, and 15 bases lay between the germline ends. CDR3 sequence (DNA): TGTGCCAGCAGTCCTTCTCGACTAGTATCCTACGAGCAGTACTTC. This gives the protein CASSPSRLVSYEQYF.

The chain has TRBV11-3 and TRBJ1-1, with D tentatively TRBD1 (5 bases). This CDR3 spans 14 amino acids. Trimming stripped 5 bases from V and 1 base from J, with 11 bases between. Germline values: CDR1 SGHNT, CDR2 YENEEA. DNA for the CDR3: TGTGCCAGCAGCGTAGGGGTGGGGAACACTGAAGCTTTCTTT. It codes for CASSVGVGNTEAFF.

The table lists this clonotype with a count of one. The CDR3 nucleotides read TGTGCCAGCAGTTACCTCGCGGACAGCCCTGAAAAACTGTTTTTT. Encoded protein: CASSYLADSPEKLFF. The genes are TRBV6-5 and TRBJ1-4, with a tentative D call TRBD1 (6 bases). Looked up from germline, CDR1 is MNHEY and CDR2 is SVGAGI. The CDR3 has 15 amino acids. Trimming removed 2 bases from V and 7 bases from J, with 14 bases in between.

This rearrangement joins TRBV2 to TRBJ2-5; TRBD2 might be the D (6 bases). Germline V gene lookup returns CDR1 SNHLY and CDR2 FYNNEI. The CDR3 contains 15 residues. With 4 bases removed from V and 2 bases from J, the gap between germline ends came to 14 bases. The CDR3 region has the DNA TGTGCCAGCAGTGGAATGCGGGGACCTCAAGAGACCCAGTACTTC. It specifies CASSGMRGPQETQYF.

The CDR3 loop is CASSQETARGLFF. The CDR3 bases are TGTGCCAGCAGCCAAGAGACGGCCCGGGGACTGTTTTTT. The rearrangement links TRBV3-1 to TRBJ2-2; maybe TRBD2 (5 bases). The V gene lost 0 bases and the J gene lost 14 bases, with 13 bases spanning the gap. The CDR3 consists of 13 residues. Germline CDR1 reads LGHDT; CDR2 reads YNNKEL (reference sequence).

The chain combines TRBV4-1 with TRBJ2-5; 10 nucleotides match TRBD2. Trimming at V came to 1 base and at J to 5 bases, leaving 7 bases not matched to a gene. The germline CDR1 and CDR2 sequences are MGHRA and YSYEKL. The CDR3 is 16 residues long. CDR3: CASSQVSGRAEETQYF. In DNA form, the CDR3 reads TGCGCCAGCAGCCAAGTCAGCGGGAGGGCCGAGGAGACCCAGTACTTC.

The V gene is TRBV12-3 or TRBV12-4, the J gene TRBJ2-4; TRBD1 matches at 7 bases. There are 15 residues in the CDR3. The trim removed 5 bases at V and 0 bases at J, leaving 4 bases unmatched. The CDR3 region is CASSRGQIAKNIQYF. For the CDR3, the DNA is TGTGCCAGCAGTCGGGGACAGATAGCCAAAAACATTCAGTACTTC.

This clonotype has ten or more counts. J is TRBJ2-7 and V is TRBV5-6; either TRBD1 or TRBD2 may supply D (5 bases each). Germline CDR1 SGHDT, CDR2 YYEEEE. This CDR3 region has 17 residues. Trimming shortened V by 4 bases and J by 2 bases, and 22 bases separated the two germline ends. The CDR3 here is CASSEGQFEATTYEQYF. The CDR3 DNA reads as TGTGCCAGCAGCGAGGGGCAGTTTGAGGCGACTACCTACGAGCAGTACTTC.

To note about this clonotype: The junction differs from germline at one of its ends, possibly a read error. The V and J genes are TRBV29-1 and TRBJ1-1; 10 bases match TRBD1. The CDR3 totals 13 residues. CDR1 and CDR2 from the germline V gene are SQVTM and ANQGSEA. The CDR3 DNA follows: TGCAGCACTCTGACAGGGGGCGACACTGAAGTTTTCTTT. It yields the protein CSTLTGGDTEVFF.

This clonotype was counted at least ten times. The chain recombines TRBV27 with TRBJ1-1, with TRBD1 as a possible D gene (5 bases). The CDR3 has 16 amino acids. The germline gives CDR1 MNHEY, CDR2 SMNVEV (reference sequence). V was pared by 8 bases and J by 0 bases, with 19 bases between. CDR3 DNA: TGTGCCAGCCAAAAAGCCCGGACAAGCATGAACACTGAAGCTTTCTTT. Translation: CASQKARTSMNTEAFF.

Comments on this clonotype: A single base separates this from a much larger clone, so it may be a read error. The V gene is TRBV11-3, the J gene TRBJ2-1, with D possibly being TRBD1 or TRBD2 (6 bases each). Looked up from germline, CDR1 is SGHNT and CDR2 is YENEEA. V lost 4 bases and J 10 bases, leaving 20 bases between the germline ends. This CDR3 region has 15 residues. The CDR3 sequence: CASSWRHHGGYEQFF. The CDR3 DNA reads TGTGCCAGCAGCTGGAGACACCACGGGGGCTACGAGCAGTTCTTC.

This clonotype was counted ten times or more. CDR3 region: CASSRVAGVQETQYF. CDR3 in DNA: TGTGCCAGCAGCCGAGTAGCGGGAGTCCAAGAGACCCAGTACTTC. The chain employs TRBV7-9 and TRBJ2-5; TRBD2 aligns across 9 bases. The CDR3 is made up of 15 amino acids. Germline assignment: CDR1 SEHNR and CDR2 FQNEAQ (reference sequence). After removal of 5 bases from V and 1 base from J, the junction contained 5 bases not matched to a gene. Full variable domain (missing parts from reference TRBV7-9 and TRBJ2-5): DTGVSQNPRHKITKRGQNVTFRCDPISEHNRLYWYRQTLGQGPEFLTYFQNEAQLEKSRLLSDRFSAERPKGSFSTLEIQRTEQGDSAMYLCASSRVAGVQETQYFGPGTRLLVL.

At least ten counts were recorded for this clonotype. This chain uses TRBV11-2 with TRBJ2-5, with D uncertain. The CDR3 covers 14 residues. Germline CDR1 SGHAT, CDR2 FQNNGV. V lost 1 base, J lost 4 bases, and 10 bases lay in between. The CDR3 DNA reads as TGTGCCAGCAGCTTAGTAGTCACAGCAGAGACCCAGTACTTC. Translation gives CASSLVVTAETQYF.

Only a few counts were recorded for this clonotype. J is TRBJ2-7 and V is TRBV13; unclear D gene. The CDR3 covers 14 residues. CDR1 and CDR2 (germline): PRHDT, FYEKMQ (reference sequence). V was cut by 1 base and J by 3 bases, with 10 bases left in between. The CDR3 loop is CASSLEKPDYEQYF. CDR3 DNA sequence: TGTGCCAGCAGCTTAGAAAAGCCAGACTACGAGCAGTACTTC. The whole variable domain, filled in from reference TRBV13 and TRBJ2-7, reads AAGVIQSPRHLIKEKRETATLKCYPIPRHDTVYWYQQGPGQDPQFLISFYEKMQSDKGSIPDRFSAQQFSDYHSELNMSSLELGDSALYFCASSLEKPDYEQYFGPGTRLTVT.

In this sample, this clonotype turned up many times. The gene calls are TRBV20-1 and TRBJ2-1, with 8 nucleotides matching TRBD2. J lost 6 bases, V lost 0 bases, and 10 bases had no gene match. This CDR3 is 16 amino acids long. Germline V gene data show CDR1 as DFQATT and CDR2 as SNEGSKA (reference sequence). CDR3 sequence reads: CSARDPTLAVGNEQFF. The CDR3 nucleotides are TGCAGTGCTAGAGATCCGACACTAGCGGTGGGCAATGAGCAGTTCTTC.

The chain combines TRBV10-2 with TRBJ2-1; D is undetermined. The CDR3 consists of 12 residues. CDR1 WSHSY and CDR2 SAAADI come from the germline V gene. Deletions cut 0 bases from V and 7 bases from J, with 4 bases between. The CDR3 region is CASSESTNEQFF. As DNA, the CDR3 is TGCGCCAGCAGTGAGTCGACTAATGAGCAGTTCTTC.

The rearrangement uses TRBV28 and TRBJ2-1; weak D call: TRBD2 (6 bases). The V end lost 5 bases, the J end lost 9 bases, and 11 bases lay between the germline ends. The CDR3 is made up of 12 amino acids. The germline CDR1 and CDR2 sequences are MDHEN and SYDVKM. The DNA for the CDR3 is TGTGCCAGCAGTATTGCTAGCGCTGAGCAGTTCTTC. Translation: CASSIASAEQFF.

The chain recombines TRBV28 with TRBJ2-3, with TRBD2 matching over 14 bases. V shed 5 bases and J 1 base; nucleotides not matched to a gene: 5. Per the germline V gene, CDR1 is MDHEN and CDR2 is SYDVKM. The CDR3 sequence is 17 residues long. DNA of the CDR3: TGTGCCAGCAGTCACTCGGGACTAGCGGGGGGCACAGATACGCAGTATTTT. It encodes CASSHSGLAGGTDTQYF.

This clonotype has just one count. The V call is TRBV28, the J call TRBJ1-6, with 9 bases that match TRBD1. V shed 4 bases and J 7 bases; nucleotides not matched to a gene: 8. This CDR3 region has 16 residues. The germline V gene has CDR1 MDHEN and CDR2 SYDVKM. The CDR3 coding sequence is TGTGCCAGCAGTTCAGCAAGGACAGGGGTGAATTCACCCCTCCACTTT. Protein sequence: CASSSARTGVNSPLHF.

The chain has TRBV29-1 and TRBJ1-5; D not certain. CDR1 SQVTM and CDR2 ANQGSEA come from the germline V gene. The ends were cut back, 4 bases at V and 0 bases at J, with 7 bases in the middle. The CDR3 is made up of 13 amino acids. CDR3 sequence: CSVVVHSNQPQHF. The CDR3 DNA follows: TGCAGCGTTGTTGTCCATAGCAATCAGCCCCAGCATTTT. Filled out from reference TRBV29-1 and TRBJ1-5, the complete variable domain reads SAVISQKPSRDICQRGTSLTIQCQVDSQVTMMFWYRQQPGQSLTLIATANQGSEATYESGFVIDKFPISRPNLTFSTLTVSNMSPEDSSIYLCSVVVHSNQPQHFGDGTRLSIL.

The chain recombines TRBV6-1 with TRBJ1-1; D ambiguous. Trimming removed 1 base from V and 7 bases from J, with 7 bases in between. The germline V gene has CDR1 MNHNS and CDR2 SASEGT. This CDR3 region has 12 residues. The CDR3, as DNA: TGTGCCAGCAGTGAAGGGGCTTTTGAAGCTTTCTTT. Translation: CASSEGAFEAFF.

The chain combines TRBV5-1 with TRBJ2-3, with D perhaps matching TRBD1 (5 bases). Trimming cost V 0 bases and J 4 bases, with 12 bases left between them. The CDR3 is 15 residues long. Germline V gene sequence: CDR1 SGHRS, CDR2 YFSETQ. CDR3 residues: CASSLGVQAPDTQYF. DNA for the CDR3: TGCGCCAGCAGCTTGGGAGTACAGGCGCCAGATACGCAGTATTTT.

This clonotype has a handful of counts. The gene calls are TRBV11-2 and TRBJ2-2; 7 nucleotides agree with TRBD1. This CDR3 is 16 amino acids long. The germline V gene has CDR1 SGHAT and CDR2 FQNNGV. Trimming took 7 bases from V and 0 from J; bases not matched to a gene: 8. The CDR3 sequence is CASTSHRGTNTGELFF. For the CDR3, the DNA is TGTGCCAGCACCTCCCACAGGGGTACGAACACCGGGGAGCTGTTTTTT.